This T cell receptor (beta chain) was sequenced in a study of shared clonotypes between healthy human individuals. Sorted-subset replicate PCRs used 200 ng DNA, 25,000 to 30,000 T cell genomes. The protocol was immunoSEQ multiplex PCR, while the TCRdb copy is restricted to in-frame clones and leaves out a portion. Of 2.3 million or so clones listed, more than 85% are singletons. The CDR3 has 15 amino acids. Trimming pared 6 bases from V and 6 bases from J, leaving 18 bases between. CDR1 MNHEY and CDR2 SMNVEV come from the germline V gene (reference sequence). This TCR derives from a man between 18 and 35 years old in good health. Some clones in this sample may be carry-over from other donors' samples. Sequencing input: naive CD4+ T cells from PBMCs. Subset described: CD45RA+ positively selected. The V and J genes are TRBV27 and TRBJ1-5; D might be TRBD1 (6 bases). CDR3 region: CASSPFLGAPQPQHF. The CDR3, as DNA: TGTGCCAGCAGCCCTTTCCTGGGGGCACCTCAGCCCCAGCATTTT.